This TCR beta chain is drawn from a study of cytomegalovirus exposure and HLA in healthy donors. In the study overall: Later, an analysis reported that the roughly 120 validation repertoires had used the same platform as the roughly 660 first-cohort repertoires.

Study results and caveats: The study recorded fewer than 200 TCR beta chains that were cytomegalovirus-associated.

Per germline, CDR1 SGHRS and CDR2 YFSETQ. The CDR3 has 16 residues. V shed 1 base, J shed 2 bases, and the junction held 6 bases outside the gene matches. Remarks on this clone: Its target is not known.

Separate from the roughly 720-subject first cohort was the approximately 110-subject validation cohort, to which the donors belonged. Produced via immunoSEQ multiplex PCR; TCRdb's table is partial and in-frame only. The sample shows about 240,000 clones, 85% to 90% of them seen only once. Sequences were obtained from PBMCs. The V call is TRBV5-1, the J call TRBJ1-1; 9 bases map to TRBD1. This TCR was recovered from a man younger than 35 in good health and CMV-seronegative. The CDR3 nucleotides read TGCGCCAGCAGCTTGCAGGGACAGGGAACAAACACTGAAGCTTTCTTT. Translation gives CASSLQGQGTNTEAFF.